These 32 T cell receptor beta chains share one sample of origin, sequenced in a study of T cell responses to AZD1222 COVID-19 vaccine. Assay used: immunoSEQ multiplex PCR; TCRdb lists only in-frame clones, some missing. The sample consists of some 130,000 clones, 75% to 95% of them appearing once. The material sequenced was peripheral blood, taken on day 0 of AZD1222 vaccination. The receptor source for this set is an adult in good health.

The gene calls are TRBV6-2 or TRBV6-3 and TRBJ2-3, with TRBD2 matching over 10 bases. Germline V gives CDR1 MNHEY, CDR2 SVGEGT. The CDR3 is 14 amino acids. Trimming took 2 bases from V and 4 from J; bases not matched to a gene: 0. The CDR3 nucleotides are TGTGCCAGCAGTTACGGGACTAGCGCAGATACGCAGTATTTT. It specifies CASSYGTSADTQYF.

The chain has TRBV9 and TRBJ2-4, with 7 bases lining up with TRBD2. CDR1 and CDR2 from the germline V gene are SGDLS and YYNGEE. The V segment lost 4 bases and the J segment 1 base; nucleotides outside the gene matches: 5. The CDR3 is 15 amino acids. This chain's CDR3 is CASSTGGGAKNIQYF. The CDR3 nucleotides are TGTGCCAGCAGCACGGGGGGAGGGGCCAAAAACATTCAGTACTTC. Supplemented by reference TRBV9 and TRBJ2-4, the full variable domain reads DSGVTQTPKHLITATGQRVTLRCSPRSGDLSVYWYQQSLDQGLQFLIQYYNGEERAKGNILERFSAQQFPDLHSELNLSSLELGDSALYFCASSTGGGAKNIQYFGAGTRLSVL.

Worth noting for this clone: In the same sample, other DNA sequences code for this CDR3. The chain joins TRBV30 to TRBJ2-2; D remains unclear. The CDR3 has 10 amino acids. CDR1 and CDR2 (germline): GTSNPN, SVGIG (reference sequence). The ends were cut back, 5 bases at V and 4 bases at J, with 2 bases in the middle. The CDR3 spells CAWGTGELFF. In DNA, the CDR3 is TGTGCCTGGGGCACCGGGGAGCTGTTTTTT.

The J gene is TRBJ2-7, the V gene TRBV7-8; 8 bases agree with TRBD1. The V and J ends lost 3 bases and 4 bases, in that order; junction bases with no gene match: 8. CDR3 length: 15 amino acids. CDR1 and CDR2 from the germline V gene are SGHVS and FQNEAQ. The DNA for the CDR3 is TGTGCCAGCAGCTTCCCACGACAGGGGTCTTACGAGCAGTACTTC. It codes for CASSFPRQGSYEQYF. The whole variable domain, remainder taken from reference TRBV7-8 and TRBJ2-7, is GAGVSQSPRYKVAKRGQDVALRCDPISGHVSLFWYQQALGQGPEFLTYFQNEAQLDKSGLPSDRFFAERPEGSVSTLKIQRTQQEDSAVYLCASSFPRQGSYEQYFGPGTRLTVT.

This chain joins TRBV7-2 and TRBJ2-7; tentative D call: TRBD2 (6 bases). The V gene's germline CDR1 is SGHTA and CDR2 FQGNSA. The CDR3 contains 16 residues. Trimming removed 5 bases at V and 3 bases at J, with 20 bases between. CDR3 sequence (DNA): TGTGCCAGCAGCGTAGGGGCGGACTATGATTACTACGAGCAGTACTTC. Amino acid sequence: CASSVGADYDYYEQYF. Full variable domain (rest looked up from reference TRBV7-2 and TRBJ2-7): GAGVSQSPSNKVTEKGKDVELRCDPISGHTALYWYRQSLGQGLEFLIYFQGNSAPDKSGLPSDRFSAERTGGSVSTLTIQRTQQEDSAVYLCASSVGADYDYYEQYFGPGTRLTVT.

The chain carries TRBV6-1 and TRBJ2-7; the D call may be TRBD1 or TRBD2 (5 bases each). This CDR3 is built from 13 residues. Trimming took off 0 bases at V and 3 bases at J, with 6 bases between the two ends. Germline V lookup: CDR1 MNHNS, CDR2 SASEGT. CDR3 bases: TGTGCCAGCAGTGAAGCGGGGGTCTACGAGCAGTACTTC. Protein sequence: CASSEAGVYEQYF.

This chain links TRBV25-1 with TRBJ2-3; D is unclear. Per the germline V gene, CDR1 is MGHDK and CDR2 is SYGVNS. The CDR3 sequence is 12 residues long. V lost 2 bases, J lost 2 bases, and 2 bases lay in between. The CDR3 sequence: CASSENTDTQYF. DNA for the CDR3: TGTGCCAGCAGTGAAAACACAGATACGCAGTATTTT.

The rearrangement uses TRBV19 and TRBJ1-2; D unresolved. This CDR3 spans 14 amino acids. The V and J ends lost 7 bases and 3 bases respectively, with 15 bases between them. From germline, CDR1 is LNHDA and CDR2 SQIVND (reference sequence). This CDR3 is CASTLMGGYYGYTF. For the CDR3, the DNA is TGTGCCAGTACCCTCATGGGAGGGTACTATGGCTACACCTTC. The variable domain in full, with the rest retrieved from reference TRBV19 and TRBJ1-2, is DGGITQSPKYLFRKEGQNVTLSCEQNLNHDAMYWYRQDPGQGLRLIYYSQIVNDFQKGDIAEGYSVSREKKESFPLTVTSAQKNPTAFYLCASTLMGGYYGYTFGSGTRLTVV.

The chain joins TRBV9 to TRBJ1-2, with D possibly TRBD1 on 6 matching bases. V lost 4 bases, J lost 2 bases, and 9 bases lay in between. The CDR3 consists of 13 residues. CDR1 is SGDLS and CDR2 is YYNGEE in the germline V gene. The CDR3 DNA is TGTGCCAGCAGCCCTCAGGGGAACTATGGCTACACCTTC. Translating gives CASSPQGNYGYTF.

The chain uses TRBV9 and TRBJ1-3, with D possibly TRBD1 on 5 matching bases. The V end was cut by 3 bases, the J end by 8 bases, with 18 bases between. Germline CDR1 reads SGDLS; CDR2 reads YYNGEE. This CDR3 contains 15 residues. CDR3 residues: CASSGLGALGHTIYF. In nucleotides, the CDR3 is TGTGCCAGCAGCGGACTAGGGGCACTGGGCCACACCATATATTTT.

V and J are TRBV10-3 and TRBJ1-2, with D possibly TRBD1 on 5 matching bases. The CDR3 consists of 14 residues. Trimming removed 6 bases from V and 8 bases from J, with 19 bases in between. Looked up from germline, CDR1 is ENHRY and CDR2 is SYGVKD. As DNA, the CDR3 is TGTGCCATCAGGGACACTCGGGGGAGGATAGGCTACACCTTC. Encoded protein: CAIRDTRGRIGYTF.

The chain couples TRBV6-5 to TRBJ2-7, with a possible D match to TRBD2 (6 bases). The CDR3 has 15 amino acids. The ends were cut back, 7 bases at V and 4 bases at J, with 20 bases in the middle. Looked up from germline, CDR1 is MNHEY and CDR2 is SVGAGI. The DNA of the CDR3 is TGTGCCAGCATCACAAGGAGGGGACCTCCGTACGAGCAGTACTTC. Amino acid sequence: CASITRRGPPYEQYF.

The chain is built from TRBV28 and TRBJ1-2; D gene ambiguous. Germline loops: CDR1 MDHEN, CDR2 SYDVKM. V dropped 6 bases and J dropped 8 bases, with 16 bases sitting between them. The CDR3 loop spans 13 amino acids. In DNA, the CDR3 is TGTGCCAGCAGCCCCGGGCAGGCGAAGGGCTACACCTTC. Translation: CASSPGQAKGYTF.

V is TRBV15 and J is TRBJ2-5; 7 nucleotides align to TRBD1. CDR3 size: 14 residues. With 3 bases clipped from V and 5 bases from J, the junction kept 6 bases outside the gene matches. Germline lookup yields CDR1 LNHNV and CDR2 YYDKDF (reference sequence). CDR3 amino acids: CATSRDRWMETQYF. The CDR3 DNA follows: TGTGCCACCAGCAGGGACAGGTGGATGGAGACCCAGTACTTC.

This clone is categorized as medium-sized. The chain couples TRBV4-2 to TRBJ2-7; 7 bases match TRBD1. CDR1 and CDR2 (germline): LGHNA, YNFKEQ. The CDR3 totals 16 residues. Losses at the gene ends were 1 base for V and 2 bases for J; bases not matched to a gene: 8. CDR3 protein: CASSQGGEGAAYEQYF. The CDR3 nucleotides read TGTGCCAGCAGCCAAGGGGGAGAGGGGGCGGCCTACGAGCAGTACTTC.

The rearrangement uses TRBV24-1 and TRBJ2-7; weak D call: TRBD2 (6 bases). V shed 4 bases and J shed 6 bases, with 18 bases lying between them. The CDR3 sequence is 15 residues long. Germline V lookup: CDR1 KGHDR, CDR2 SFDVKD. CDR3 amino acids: CATSDRTRPGGEQYF. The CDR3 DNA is TGTGCCACCAGTGACCGCACCCGCCCCGGGGGCGAGCAGTACTTC.

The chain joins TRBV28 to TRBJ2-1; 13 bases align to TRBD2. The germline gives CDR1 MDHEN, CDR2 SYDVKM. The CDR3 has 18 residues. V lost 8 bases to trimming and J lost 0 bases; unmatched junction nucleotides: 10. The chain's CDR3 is CASGRLAGGEISYNEQFF. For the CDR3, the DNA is TGTGCCAGCGGCAGACTAGCGGGGGGAGAGATCTCCTACAATGAGCAGTTCTTC.

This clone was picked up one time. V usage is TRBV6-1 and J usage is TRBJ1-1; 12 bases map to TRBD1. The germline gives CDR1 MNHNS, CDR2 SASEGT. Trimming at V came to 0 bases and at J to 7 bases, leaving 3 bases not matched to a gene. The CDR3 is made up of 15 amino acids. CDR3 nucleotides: TGTGCCAGCAGTGAAGCGGGACAGGGGGCCGGTGAAGCTTTCTTT. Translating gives CASSEAGQGAGEAFF.

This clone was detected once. Written as DNA, the CDR3 is TGTGCCAGCAGCTTAATAAGGAGTAGCAATCAGCCCCAGCATTTT. Its translation: CASSLIRSSNQPQHF. This rearrangement joins TRBV5-8 to TRBJ1-5; the D is unclear. The germline gives CDR1 SGHTS, CDR2 YDEGEE. Trimming shortened V by 2 bases and J by 0 bases, and 9 bases separated the two germline ends. The CDR3 is 15 amino acids. The complete variable domain, with remaining parts taken from reference TRBV5-8 and TRBJ1-5, reads EAGVTQSPTHLIKTRGQQATLRCSPISGHTSVYWYQQALGLGLQFLLWYDEGEERNRGNFPPRFSGRQFPNYSSELNVNALELEDSALYLCASSLIRSSNQPQHFGDGTRLSIL.

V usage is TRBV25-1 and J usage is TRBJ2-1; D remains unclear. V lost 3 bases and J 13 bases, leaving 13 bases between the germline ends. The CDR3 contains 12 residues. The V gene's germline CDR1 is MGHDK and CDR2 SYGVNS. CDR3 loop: CASSDVWVEQFF. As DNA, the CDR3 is TGTGCCAGCAGTGACGTATGGGTTGAACAGTTCTTC.

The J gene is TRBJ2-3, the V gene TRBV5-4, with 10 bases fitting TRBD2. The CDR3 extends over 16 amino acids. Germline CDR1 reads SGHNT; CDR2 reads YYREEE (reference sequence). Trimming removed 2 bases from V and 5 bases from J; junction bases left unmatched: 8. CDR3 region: CASSFGLAGAEDTQYF. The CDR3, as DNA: TGTGCCAGCAGCTTCGGGCTAGCGGGGGCCGAAGATACGCAGTATTTT.

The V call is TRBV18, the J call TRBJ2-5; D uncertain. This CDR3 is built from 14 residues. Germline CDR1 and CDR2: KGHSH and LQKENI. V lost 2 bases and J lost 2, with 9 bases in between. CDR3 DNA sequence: TGTGCCAGCTCACCAGACGCTGTTCAAGAGACCCAGTACTTC. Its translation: CASSPDAVQETQYF.

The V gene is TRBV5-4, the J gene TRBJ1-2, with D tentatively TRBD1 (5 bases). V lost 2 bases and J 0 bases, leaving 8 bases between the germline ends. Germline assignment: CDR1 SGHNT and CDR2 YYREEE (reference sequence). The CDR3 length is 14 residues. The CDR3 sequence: CASSLGTANYGYTF. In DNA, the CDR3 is TGTGCCAGCAGCTTAGGGACCGCTAACTATGGCTACACCTTC.

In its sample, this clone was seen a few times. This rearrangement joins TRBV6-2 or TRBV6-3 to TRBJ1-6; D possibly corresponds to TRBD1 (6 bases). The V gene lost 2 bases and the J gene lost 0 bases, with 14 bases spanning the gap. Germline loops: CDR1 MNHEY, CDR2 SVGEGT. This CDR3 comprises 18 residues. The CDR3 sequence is CASSYLGGSFSYNSPLHF. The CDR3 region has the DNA TGTGCCAGCAGTTACCTCGGGGGCTCCTTCTCCTATAATTCACCCCTCCACTTT.

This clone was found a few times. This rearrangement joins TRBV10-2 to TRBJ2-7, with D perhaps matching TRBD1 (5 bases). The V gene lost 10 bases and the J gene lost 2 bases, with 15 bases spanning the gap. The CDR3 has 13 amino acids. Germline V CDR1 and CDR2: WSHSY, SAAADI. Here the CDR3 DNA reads TGCGCCACAAGAGGCAGGGCCGCCTACGAGCAGTACTTC. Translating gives CATRGRAAYEQYF.

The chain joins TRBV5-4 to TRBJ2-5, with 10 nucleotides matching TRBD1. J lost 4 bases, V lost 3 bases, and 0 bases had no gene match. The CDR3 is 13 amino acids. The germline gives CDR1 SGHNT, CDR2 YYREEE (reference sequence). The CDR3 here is CASSWDRGETQYF. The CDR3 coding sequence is TGTGCCAGCAGCTGGGACAGGGGAGAGACCCAGTACTTC.

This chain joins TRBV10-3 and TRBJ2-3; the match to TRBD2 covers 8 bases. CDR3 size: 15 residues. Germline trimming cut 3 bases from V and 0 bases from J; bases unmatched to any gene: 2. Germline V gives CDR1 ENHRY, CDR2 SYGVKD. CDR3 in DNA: TGTGCCATCAGTGACCGCGGGGGGAGCACAGATACGCAGTATTTT. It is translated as CAISDRGGSTDTQYF.

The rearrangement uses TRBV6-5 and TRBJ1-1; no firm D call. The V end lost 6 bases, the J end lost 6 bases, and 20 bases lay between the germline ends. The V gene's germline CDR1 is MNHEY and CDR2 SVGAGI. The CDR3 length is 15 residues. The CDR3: CASSSDLGLLAEAFF. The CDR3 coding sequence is TGTGCCAGCAGCTCCGATTTAGGGCTCCTCGCTGAAGCTTTCTTT.

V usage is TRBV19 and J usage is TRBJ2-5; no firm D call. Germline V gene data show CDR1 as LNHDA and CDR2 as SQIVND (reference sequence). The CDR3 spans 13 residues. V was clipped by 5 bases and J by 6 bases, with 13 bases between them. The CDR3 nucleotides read TGTGCCAGTAGTCCGCCCGGGCTAAAGACCCAGTACTTC. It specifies CASSPPGLKTQYF.

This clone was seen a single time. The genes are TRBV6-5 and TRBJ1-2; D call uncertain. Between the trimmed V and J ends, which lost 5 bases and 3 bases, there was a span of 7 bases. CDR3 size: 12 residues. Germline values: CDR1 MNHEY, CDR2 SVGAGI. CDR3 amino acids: CASSNPYYGYTF. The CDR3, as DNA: TGTGCCAGCAGTAATCCTTACTATGGCTACACCTTC.

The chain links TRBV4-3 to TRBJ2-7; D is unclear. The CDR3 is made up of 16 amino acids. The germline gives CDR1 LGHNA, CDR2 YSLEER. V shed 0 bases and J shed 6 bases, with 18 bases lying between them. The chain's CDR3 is CASSQDRHLGLREQYF. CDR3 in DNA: TGCGCCAGCAGCCAAGATCGGCACCTCGGCCTACGCGAGCAGTACTTC.

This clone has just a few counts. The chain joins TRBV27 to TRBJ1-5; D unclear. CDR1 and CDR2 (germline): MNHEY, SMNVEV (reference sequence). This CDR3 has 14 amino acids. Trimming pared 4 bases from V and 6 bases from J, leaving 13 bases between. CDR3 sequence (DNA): TGTGCCAGCAGTTCGATGGGCTGGACTCAGCCCCAGCATTTT. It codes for CASSSMGWTQPQHF.